These T cell receptor beta chains were read from a single sample in a study of Ad26.COV2.S vaccination and SARS-CoV-2 variants. Profiled with immunoSEQ multiplex PCR; TCRdb holds only in-frame clones, not every one. The table records 400,000 to 500,000 clones, approximately 92% of them present only once. Sequencing used peripheral blood, obtained in a trial of Ad26.COV2.S vaccine versus placebo. The receptors derive from a person aged 18-65 years who received the Ad26.COV2.S COVID-19 vaccine or a placebo. Each CDR3 is given with its conserved first and last residue. A D gene is named only where the DNA matches it firmly. Size is stated for part of the rows, as once, few or many counts, or as a class when the clone is expanded.

D	V	J	size	CDR3	DNA
TRBD1	TRBV13	TRBJ1-2	-	CASSLEGAAGYTF	TGTGCCAGCAGCTTAGAGGGGGCGGCTGGCTACACCTTC
TRBD1	TRBV7-2	TRBJ1-1	-	CASSLDRANTEAFF	TGTGCCAGCAGCTTGGACAGGGCCAACACTGAAGCTTTCTTT
-	TRBV2	TRBJ1-1	-	CASSVQNTEAFF	TGTGCCAGCAGTGTCCAGAACACTGAAGCTTTCTTT
TRBD1	TRBV18	TRBJ2-1	-	CASSPPTGSGMVQFF	TGTGCCAGCTCACCACCGACAGGGAGCGGAATGGTGCAGTTCTTC
TRBD1	TRBV6-6	TRBJ1-5	-	CASTGDRTWSQHF	TGTGCCAGCACCGGGGACAGAACCTGGTCCCAGCATTTT
-	TRBV21-1	TRBJ1-5	few	CASSKALRTGHCQPQHF	TGTGCCAGCAGCAAAGCCCTTAGGACAGGGCACTGTCAGCCCCAGCATTTT
TRBD2	TRBV10-3	TRBJ2-1	once	CAAQGSPGLAGGPWVF	TGTGCCGCACAAGGGTCCCCCGGACTAGCGGGAGGGCCTTGGGTCTTC
-	TRBV23-1	TRBJ1-1	-	CASSQSCRDTYTEAFF	TGCGCCAGCAGTCAATCTTGCCGGGACACCTACACTGAAGCTTTCTTT
-	TRBV5-4	TRBJ1-2	-	CASSPPPLGYEGGYTF	TGTGCCAGCAGCCCTCCCCCGTTAGGGTACGAAGGCGGCTACACCTTC
-	TRBV5-1	TRBJ1-1	-	CASSRQLNTEAFF	TGCGCCAGCAGCCGCCAGCTGAACACTGAAGCTTTCTTT
-	TRBV27	TRBJ1-6	-	CASSTKRDFMSNSPLHF	TGTGCCAGCAGTACCAAACGGGACTTTATGTCGAATTCACCCCTCCACTTT
TRBD2	TRBV30	TRBJ2-5	once	CAWSVYSGSTETQYF	TGTGCCTGGAGTGTTTATAGCGGGAGTACTGAGACCCAGTACTTC
-	TRBV7-6	TRBJ1-2	once	CASSLETGTPFYGYTF	TGTGCCAGCAGCTTAGAGACCGGGACACCTTTCTATGGCTACACCTTC
-	TRBV7-2	TRBJ1-2	-	CASSLAGPISGYTF	TGTGCCAGCAGCTTAGCGGGACCTATCTCTGGCTACACCTTC
TRBD1	TRBV7-8	TRBJ1-2	-	CASSLRTGKNGYTF	TGTGCCAGCAGCTTACGGACAGGGAAGAATGGCTACACCTTC
-	TRBV6-5	TRBJ2-1	-	CASSYRYGQRLFF	TGTGCCAGCAGTTACCGTTACGGGCAGAGGCTGTTCTTC
-	TRBV18	TRBJ2-1	-	CASSPLSAGASNEQFF	TGTGCCAGCTCACCACTTTCGGCAGGCGCAAGCAATGAGCAGTTCTTC
-	TRBV7-2	TRBJ1-5	-	CASSLATRLNQPQHF	TGTGCCAGCAGCTTAGCGACCAGGCTCAATCAGCCCCAGCATTTT
-	TRBV7-2	TRBJ1-1	-	CASTLSRGGTEAFF	TGTGCCAGCACCCTTAGTAGGGGTGGCACTGAAGCTTTCTTT